These T cell receptor beta chains were read from a single sample in a study of blood T cell repertoires in COVID-19. Libraries were prepared by immunoSEQ multiplex PCR; TCRdb keeps only in-frame clonotypes and omits some of them. The sample yields some 70,000 clones, roughly 87% seen once. Specimen: peripheral blood. Receptors were obtained from a man aged 50 to 59 with active COVID-19. Each CDR3 is given with its conserved first and last residue. Each record gives: J gene, D gene, clone size, V gene, CDR3 DNA, CDR3 protein. The D gene is left open where the match is weak. The listing skips clone size in some rows; elsewhere it reads once, few, many or a size class.

>TRBJ2-1|NA|NA|TRBV7-3
TGTGCCAGCAGCTCTCATCGGGGAAATGAGCAGTTCTTC
CASSSHRGNEQFF
>TRBJ1-1|TRBD1|NA|TRBV7-8
TGTGCCAGCAGCCCTAAAGGACAGGGGTTGATGAACACTGAAGCTTTCTTT
CASSPKGQGLMNTEAFF
>TRBJ2-3|NA|NA|TRBV6-5
TGTGCCAGCAGTCACCCACAGGGAGGCACAGATACGCAGTATTTT
CASSHPQGGTDTQYF
>TRBJ2-3|NA|NA|TRBV11-2
TGTGCCAGCAGCTTACCCCACGCGGGGCCTATAGGGGACACAGATACGCAGTATTTT
CASSLPHAGPIGDTDTQYF
>TRBJ2-4|TRBD1|NA|TRBV5-4
TGTGCCAGCAGCTGGACAGGGTCGAAGGCCAAAAACATTCAGTACTTC
CASSWTGSKAKNIQYF
>TRBJ2-7|TRBD2|NA|TRBV7-2
TGTGCCAGCAGCCCGGGGGACTACCTCTACGAGCAGTACTTC
CASSPGDYLYEQYF
>TRBJ1-2|NA|NA|TRBV5-4
TGTGCCAGCAGCTTCGGCAGGGGATTTGGCTACACCTTC
CASSFGRGFGYTF
>TRBJ2-2|TRBD2|NA|TRBV7-2
TGTGCCAGCAGCTTAAGCGGGGGGGTGCACGGGGAGCTGTTTTTT
CASSLSGGVHGELFF
>TRBJ2-7|NA|NA|TRBV7-2
TGTGCCAGCAGCCGGGTCGGTACAGGCTCCTACGAGCAGTACTTC
CASSRVGTGSYEQYF
>TRBJ1-5|TRBD1|NA|TRBV6-4
TGTGCCAGCAGTGCGACAGGGGAACAGGAGCCCCAGCATTTT
CASSATGEQEPQHF
>TRBJ2-7|TRBD2|NA|TRBV3-1/TRBV3-2
TGTGCCAGCCGGGGCAGCGGGGGGGGGTCCTACGAGCAGTACTTC
CASRGSGGGSYEQYF
>TRBJ2-3|NA|NA|TRBV3-1/TRBV3-2
TGTGCCAGCAGCCAAGAGGCGGGGGCGAGCACAGATACGCAGTATTTT
CASSQEAGASTDTQYF
>TRBJ2-1|NA|few|TRBV6-2/TRBV6-3
TGTGCCAGCAGTTACGGCGTAGACTCGAACAATGAGCAGTTCTTC
CASSYGVDSNNEQFF
>TRBJ2-7|TRBD1|NA|TRBV7-2
TGTGCCAGCAGCATCGGACAGGGGTACGAGCAGTACTTC
CASSIGQGYEQYF
>TRBJ2-3|TRBD2|NA|TRBV4-3
TGCGCCAGCAGCCAAGTGGCGGGGGGGGTCACAGATACGCAGTATTTT
CASSQVAGGVTDTQYF
>TRBJ2-1|TRBD2|NA|TRBV11-2
TGTGCCAGCAGCTTAATTAAACTAGCGGGGGAGTTTGGTAATGAGCAGTTCTTC
CASSLIKLAGEFGNEQFF
>TRBJ2-5|TRBD1|NA|TRBV24-1
TGTGCCACCAGTGATCCGGGACAGGGGGGATCAGAAAAAGAGACCCAGTACTTC
CATSDPGQGGSEKETQYF
>TRBJ1-5|NA|NA|TRBV7-2
TGTGCCAGCAGTACGTTCGGTAGCCAGCCCCAGCATTTT
CASSTFGSQPQHF
>TRBJ2-4|TRBD1|NA|TRBV15
TGTGCCACCAGCAGGTTCGGGACAGGGGTGCACATTCAGTACTTC
CATSRFGTGVHIQYF
>TRBJ2-3|NA|NA|TRBV9
TGTGCCAGCAGCCTGGGGGGGCTGGGCACAGATACGCAGTATTTT
CASSLGGLGTDTQYF
>TRBJ2-7|NA|NA|TRBV5-1
TGCGCCAGCAGCTTACTAGGTACGAGGGAGCAGTACTTC
CASSLLGTREQYF
>TRBJ1-5|TRBD1|NA|TRBV6-5
TGTGCCAGCAGCCTCGGACAGGGAAACCAGCCCCAGCATTTT
CASSLGQGNQPQHF
>TRBJ2-7|NA|NA|TRBV5-6
TGTGCCAGCAGCTTGGCTCGGGGATCCTACGAGCAGTACTTC
CASSLARGSYEQYF
>TRBJ1-1|TRBD1|NA|TRBV5-1
TGCGCCAGCAGCGACGACAGGGCGTACACTGAAGCTTTCTTT
CASSDDRAYTEAFF
>TRBJ2-1|NA|NA|TRBV14
TGTGCCAGCAGCCCCCGGGGGACCGCACGCCTAAATGAGCAGTTCTTC
CASSPRGTARLNEQFF
>TRBJ2-1|NA|once|TRBV19
TGTGCCAGTAGTATTGTTTCAGGGTTCTACAATGAGCAGTTCTTC
CASSIVSGFYNEQFF
>TRBJ2-1|TRBD2|NA|TRBV24-1
TGTGCCACCAGTGATCCGGGACTAGGGGGTAATGAGCAGTTCTTC
CATSDPGLGGNEQFF
>TRBJ1-5|NA|NA|TRBV15
TGTGCCACCAGCAGCACATCATATAGCAATCAGCCCCAGCATTTT
CATSSTSYSNQPQHF
>TRBJ1-5|TRBD1|NA|TRBV6-2/TRBV6-3
TGTGCCAGCAGTTCACTAACAGGGGCGAGCAATCAGCCCCAGCATTTT
CASSSLTGASNQPQHF
>TRBJ2-7|NA|once|TRBV2
TGTGCCAGCTGCGGGGAGCCCTACGAGCAGTACTTC
CASCGEPYEQYF
>TRBJ2-3|NA|NA|TRBV7-8
TGTGCCAGCAGCTTAGATTACTTTCGGAGCACAGATACGCAGTATTTT
CASSLDYFRSTDTQYF
>TRBJ2-7|TRBD1|NA|TRBV24-1
TGTGCCACCAGTGATTTACCTCCGGGACAGGGCATCAGCGAGCAGTACTTC
CATSDLPPGQGISEQYF
>TRBJ1-5|TRBD1|NA|TRBV10-2
TGCGCCAGCAGGGACGACAGGGCGCGGAATCAGCCCCAGCATTTT
CASRDDRARNQPQHF
>TRBJ2-7|NA|NA|TRBV6-1
TGTGCCAGCAGTGCCCCCCGGGCGGGGAATAGCAGAGGGGAGCAGTACTTC
CASSAPRAGNSRGEQYF
>TRBJ2-7|NA|NA|TRBV15
TGTGCCACCAGCAGAGGGGCAGGGTGGGCCTACGAGCAGTACTTC
CATSRGAGWAYEQYF
>TRBJ2-2|TRBD1|NA|TRBV19
TGTGCCAGTAGTATAGAGGGACAGGTCCTCACCGGGGAGCTGTTTTTT
CASSIEGQVLTGELFF
>TRBJ2-7|TRBD2|NA|TRBV3-1/TRBV3-2
TGTGCCAGCAGCCAAACTAGCGGGGACTTCTACGAGCAGTACTTC
CASSQTSGDFYEQYF
>TRBJ2-4|NA|NA|TRBV27
TGTGCCAGCAGTTTAAATCTAGCCAAAAACATTCAGTACTTC
CASSLNLAKNIQYF
>TRBJ2-3|NA|NA|TRBV12-1
TGTGCCAGCAGCCCCTGGACAGGGGGACACCCGAGCACAGATACGCAGTATTTT
CASSPWTGGHPSTDTQYF
>TRBJ1-2|TRBD1|NA|TRBV5-6
TGTGCCAGCAGCCGCCTTGGGACAGGGGATAACTATGGCTACACCTTC
CASSRLGTGDNYGYTF
>TRBJ1-4|NA|NA|TRBV4-1
TGCGCCAGCAGCCAAGGGGGGGGCGCTAATGAAAAACTGTTTTTT
CASSQGGGANEKLFF
>TRBJ2-3|TRBD2|NA|TRBV20-1
TGCAGTGCTAGTAGTTGGCGGGGCAGACTAGCGGGGGATTCTAGCACAGATACGCAGTATTTT
CSASSWRGRLAGDSSTDTQYF
>TRBJ2-3|TRBD2|NA|TRBV10-1
TGCGCCAGCAGTGAGCCGGGACTAGCGGGGGGACATACGACAGATACGCAGTATTTT
CASSEPGLAGGHTTDTQYF
>TRBJ1-1|NA|NA|TRBV7-8
TGTGCCAGCAGCTTCGCCGAGCTGAACACTGAAGCTTTCTTT
CASSFAELNTEAFF
>TRBJ2-7|NA|NA|TRBV2
TGTGCCAGCAGTGAACAGGACTACGAGCAGTACTTC
CASSEQDYEQYF
>TRBJ2-7|TRBD1|NA|TRBV6-5
TGTGCCAGCAGTTACCAAGGGACAGGATCGACCGAGCAGTACTTC
CASSYQGTGSTEQYF
>TRBJ1-2|NA|NA|TRBV7-9
TGTGCCAGCAGCCCAAGAACCCAAACATATAACTATGGCTACACCTTC
CASSPRTQTYNYGYTF
>TRBJ1-1|NA|NA|TRBV7-9
TGTGCCAGCAGCTCCTTCGTTATTGAGCGGATGAACACTGAAGCTTTCTTT
CASSSFVIERMNTEAFF
>TRBJ1-1|TRBD1|NA|TRBV4-2
TGTGCCAGCAGCGTAGCGCAGGGGGGTGGCACTGAAGCTTTCTTT
CASSVAQGGGTEAFF
>TRBJ1-1|TRBD1|medium-sized|TRBV7-9
TGTGCCAGCAGCTTAGGAGGGACAGGATTTACTGAAGCTTTCTTT
CASSLGGTGFTEAFF
>TRBJ2-1|TRBD1|once|TRBV2
TGTGCCAGCACCATATGGACAGGGCCATCCTACAATGAGCAGTTCTTC
CASTIWTGPSYNEQFF
>TRBJ1-3|NA|NA|TRBV27
TGTGCCAGCAGTCCTTTCGCGGGGGCCGGAAACACCATATATTTT
CASSPFAGAGNTIYF
>TRBJ1-3|NA|NA|TRBV6-1
TGTGCCAGCAGTGACAGGGCTGGAAACACCATATATTTT
CASSDRAGNTIYF
>TRBJ2-3|TRBD2|NA|TRBV3-1/TRBV3-2
TGTGCCAGCAGCCAAGGAACACTAGCAGGCGGGGGGACGCAGTATTTT
CASSQGTLAGGGTQYF
>TRBJ2-3|TRBD2|NA|TRBV10-3
TGTGCCATCTCCCCAGCCGAGCGGGGGGGCGCAGATACGCAGTATTTT
CAISPAERGGADTQYF
>TRBJ1-5|NA|NA|TRBV2
TGTGCCAGCAGTGGGCTTTATAGCAATCAGCCCCAGCATTTT
CASSGLYSNQPQHF